This T cell receptor (beta chain) is from a study of CD8+CD57+ T cells in acquired aplastic anemia. Study findings and constraints: In common between the patients and the controls were approximately 28 CD8+ CDR3 sequences.

This clonotype was recorded many times. Its antigen remains unidentified. TCR beta VDJ and CDR3 were profiled, and genomic DNA was the template. Using its own MiXCR run on the reads, TCRdb lists one record per CDR3 protein. The sample includes 180,000 or so distinct CDR3 sequences, approximately 46% seen only once; the top ten take approximately 3%. The CDR3 covers 17 residues. V gave up 5 bases and J gave up 6 bases; unmatched junction bases: 14. In germline, CDR1 is SEHNR, CDR2 FQNEAQ (reference sequence). The receptor was derived from a human donor in good health. This chain joins TRBV7-9 and TRBJ2-1, with 9 nucleotides matching TRBD2. The sample was sorted CD4+, CD8+, or CD8+CD57+ T cells (not recorded which) from PBMCs. The CDR3 protein is CASSPPGGGDLSNEQFF. In nucleotides, the CDR3 is TGTGCCAGCAGCCCCCCGGGCGGGGGGGACTTATCCAATGAGCAGTTCTTC.